One sample yielded the 11 T cell receptor beta chains listed below, sequenced in a study of Ad26.COV2.S vaccination and SARS-CoV-2 variants. As to treatment: about 20 received Ad26.COV2.S at low or high dose, single or two shots; about 5 received placebo; per-sample allocation not given. Vaccine and placebo recipients were sampled on day 63 after the first injection. TCRdb's copy holds only in-frame clones and misses some; the assay was immunoSEQ multiplex PCR. The sample lists about 450,000 clones; approximately 92% were seen once. The source was peripheral blood, collected in a trial of Ad26.COV2.S vaccine versus placebo. These receptors all stem from a person aged 18 to 59 who received the Ad26.COV2.S COVID-19 vaccine or a placebo.

The V and J genes are TRBV6-5 and TRBJ2-7; 8 bases fit TRBD1. Looked up from germline, CDR1 is MNHEY and CDR2 is SVGAGI. V shed 2 bases, J shed 2 bases, and the junction held 8 bases outside the gene matches. This CDR3 contains 16 residues. The CDR3 reads CASSYQGQEGPYEQYV. Written as DNA, the CDR3 is TGTGCCAGCAGTTACCAGGGACAGGAGGGTCCCTACGAGCAGTACGTC.

As concerns this clone: Other DNA sequences in the sample encode the same CDR3. The rearrangement uses TRBV19 and TRBJ1-5; D might be TRBD1 (6 bases). The length of the CDR3 is 14 residues. V lost 3 bases and J 2 bases, leaving 8 bases between the germline ends. The germline gives CDR1 LNHDA, CDR2 SQIVND (reference sequence). The CDR3, as DNA: TGTGCCAGTAGTATCGCAGGGGGCAATCAGCCCCAGCATTTT. It specifies CASSIAGGNQPQHF.

The chain joins TRBV10-3 to TRBJ1-5; 8 bases are a match to TRBD1. J gave up 5 bases and V 5 bases, and 2 bases lay outside the gene matches. The CDR3 runs 13 residues. Germline values: CDR1 ENHRY, CDR2 SYGVKD. Here the CDR3 DNA reads TGTGCCATCAGTTTGGACAGGGATCAGCCCCAGCATTTT. It is translated as CAISLDRDQPQHF.

The chain employs TRBV19 and TRBJ1-1; a weak D match, TRBD1 (5 bases). CDR3 length: 14 residues. Per the germline V gene, CDR1 is LNHDA and CDR2 is SQIVND (reference sequence). V gave up 3 bases and J gave up 5 bases, with 13 bases separating them. CDR3 in amino acids: CASSIGQGGTEAFF. The CDR3, as DNA: TGTGCCAGTAGTATCGGGCAGGGAGGGACTGAAGCTTTCTTT.

This clone was counted once. The gene calls are TRBV6-5 and TRBJ2-1, with a tentative D call TRBD2 (5 bases). Trimming pared 6 bases from V and 5 bases from J, leaving 14 bases between. CDR3 length: 14 residues. Germline CDR1 is MNHEY and CDR2 is SVGAGI. The CDR3 DNA reads as TGTGCCAGCAGGAGGAACCCGACTAACAATGAGCAGTTCTTC. Encoded protein: CASRRNPTNNEQFF.

In DNA, the CDR3 is TGCGCCAGCAGCTTTAGGACAGCTGGGGATCAAAACAATGAGCAGTTCTTC. Its protein product is CASSFRTAGDQNNEQFF. The chain has TRBV5-1 and TRBJ2-1; tentative D call: TRBD1 (6 bases). CDR3 size: 17 residues. Per germline, CDR1 SGHRS and CDR2 YFSETQ. V dropped 2 bases and J dropped 5 bases, with 20 bases sitting between them.

J is TRBJ2-5 and V is TRBV7-2; TRBD2 is a possible D gene (6 bases). V was shortened by 5 bases and J by 5 bases, with 15 bases between the two germline ends. The CDR3 loop spans 14 amino acids. Per germline, CDR1 SGHTA and CDR2 FQGNSA. CDR3 nucleotides: TGTGCCAGCAGCCTGAGACTAGTGAAGGAGACCCAGTACTTC. This translates into CASSLRLVKETQYF.

The genes are TRBV7-3 and TRBJ2-3, with 7 bases matching TRBD2. From germline, CDR1 is SGHTA and CDR2 FQGTGA. The CDR3 has 18 amino acids. V was pared by 1 base and J by 4 bases, with 14 bases of the junction left unmatched. The CDR3 sequence is CASSLNAAAGVTADTQYF. CDR3 sequence (DNA): TGTGCCAGCAGCTTAAATGCGGCGGCGGGGGTGACGGCAGATACGCAGTATTTT.

V usage is TRBV28 and J usage is TRBJ1-2; no clear D gene. Per germline, CDR1 MDHEN and CDR2 SYDVKM. The CDR3 spans 14 residues. V was clipped by 6 bases and J by 4 bases, with 15 bases between them. CDR3 sequence reads: CASRSPGLVYGYTF. The CDR3 region has the DNA TGTGCCAGCAGAAGTCCAGGACTCGTCTATGGCTACACCTTC.

The V call is TRBV24-1, the J call TRBJ2-2; 11 bases are a match to TRBD2. The CDR3 length is 17 residues. Germline assignment: CDR1 KGHDR and CDR2 SFDVKD. With 9 bases clipped from V and 3 bases from J, the junction kept 11 bases outside the gene matches. DNA for the CDR3: TGTGCCACCGAGGCGGGAGAACTAGCGGGAGACACCGGGGAGCTGTTTTTT. It codes for CATEAGELAGDTGELFF.

The J gene is TRBJ2-3, the V gene TRBV1; the table's D call, TRBD2, was not checked against the DNA. TRBV1 is an annotated pseudogene. This CDR3 is 20 amino acids long. The CDR3 is CTSSHLVEAGVMEGTDTQYF. The CDR3 nucleotides are TGCACCAGCAGCCACCTGGTGGAGGCGGGCGTTATGGAGGGCACAGATACGCAGTATTTT.